The 20 T cell receptor beta chains listed next were all sequenced from one sample in a study of blood T cell repertoires in COVID-19. Some clones are missing from TCRdb's copy, which holds only in-frame ones; the method was immunoSEQ multiplex PCR. The sample yields approximately 140,000 clones, around 90% seen once. Sequencing was carried out using peripheral blood. The receptors derive from an older woman with active or convalescent COVID-19.

The chain links TRBV7-9 to TRBJ2-2; TRBD1 matches 8 bases. This CDR3 is 18 amino acids long. J was trimmed by 0 bases and V by 2 bases; bases with no gene match: 8. Germline-derived CDR1 and CDR2 are SEHNR and FQNEAQ (reference sequence). The CDR3 region is CASSLSYLDRANTGELFF. CDR3 DNA: TGTGCCAGCAGCTTATCTTACCTGGACAGGGCGAACACCGGGGAGCTGTTTTTT.

The chain recombines TRBV5-1 with TRBJ2-7; 15 bases fit TRBD2. The V gene end was trimmed by 3 bases and the J gene end by 1 base; junction bases not matched to a gene: 2. This CDR3 has 16 amino acids. Germline V gives CDR1 SGHRS, CDR2 YFSETQ. The CDR3 sequence is CASSWGLAGGSYEQYF. CDR3 in DNA: TGCGCCAGCAGCTGGGGACTAGCGGGGGGTTCCTACGAGCAGTACTTC.

The chain combines TRBV18 with TRBJ2-7; D is perhaps TRBD2 (6 bases). Germline V gene data show CDR1 as KGHSH and CDR2 as LQKENI. The CDR3 runs 12 residues. Trimming pared 3 bases from V and 7 bases from J, leaving 10 bases between. This CDR3 is CASSPRREEQYF. Here the CDR3 DNA reads TGTGCCAGCTCACCCCGGAGGGAGGAGCAGTACTTC.

The V and J genes are TRBV5-1 and TRBJ1-1, with D tentatively TRBD1 (6 bases). V lost 0 bases and J lost 2, with 14 bases in between. CDR1 is SGHRS and CDR2 is YFSETQ in the germline V gene. The CDR3 sequence is 16 residues long. CDR3 nucleotide sequence: TGCGCCAGCAGCTTGGAAGGCAGGGGTCGAAACACTGAAGCTTTCTTT. Translation gives CASSLEGRGRNTEAFF.

The genes are TRBV7-2 and TRBJ2-1, with D possibly matching TRBD2 (7 bases). Germline CDR1 SGHTA, CDR2 FQGNSA. The CDR3 covers 14 residues. Trimming stripped 5 bases from V and 9 bases from J, with 17 bases between. This CDR3 reads CASSKGGASGEQFF. CDR3 nucleotides: TGTGCCAGCAGCAAAGGGGGGGCCTCCGGTGAGCAGTTCTTC.

The chain has TRBV11-2 and TRBJ1-4; no firm D call. V was cut by 4 bases and J by 1 base, with 10 bases left in between. The CDR3 loop spans 15 amino acids. From germline, CDR1 is SGHAT and CDR2 FQNNGV. CDR3: CASSWVGGTNEKLFF. In DNA form, the CDR3 reads TGTGCCAGCAGCTGGGTTGGCGGAACTAATGAAAAACTGTTTTTT.

The rearrangement links TRBV7-9 to TRBJ2-2, with 9 bases that match TRBD1. Losses at the gene ends were 7 bases for V and 5 bases for J; bases not matched to a gene: 5. The CDR3 has 14 amino acids. Germline values: CDR1 SEHNR, CDR2 FQNEAQ (reference sequence). The CDR3 reads CASTGTGRTGELFF. In DNA, the CDR3 is TGTGCCAGCACCGGGACAGGGCGGACCGGGGAGCTGTTTTTT.

V usage is TRBV10-3 and J usage is TRBJ2-2; 9 bases match TRBD1. The J segment lost 6 bases and the V segment lost 6 bases, leaving 8 bases of the junction unmatched. Germline values: CDR1 ENHRY, CDR2 SYGVKD. This CDR3 has 15 residues. CDR3 in DNA: TGTGCCATCAGCGCCGGGACAGGGAGGGCCGGGGAGCTGTTTTTT. Encoded protein: CAISAGTGRAGELFF.

CDR3 sequence reads: CASSPDLTGTGKAFF. The CDR3 DNA reads as TGTGCCAGCAGCCCGGACCTGACCGGGACTGGGAAAGCTTTCTTT. This chain uses TRBV7-9 with TRBJ1-1; perhaps TRBD1 as D (5 bases). V was cut by 5 bases and J by 9 bases, with 22 bases left in between. CDR1 and CDR2 (germline): SEHNR, FQNEAQ (reference sequence). This CDR3 region has 15 residues.

This clone was found a few times. This CDR3 is also generated by other DNA sequences in the sample. This rearrangement joins TRBV6-4 to TRBJ2-1; TRBD2 matches at 9 bases. The junction had 4 bases not matched to a gene; V was cut back by 2 bases and J by 5 bases. The CDR3 loop spans 15 amino acids. Germline CDR1 reads MRHNA; CDR2 reads SNTAGT. CDR3 DNA sequence: TGTGCCAGCAGTGACCTGGCGGGGGGGGACAATGAGCAGTTCTTC. It specifies CASSDLAGGDNEQFF.

This rearrangement joins TRBV5-4 to TRBJ2-3; the D gene is possibly TRBD1 (7 bases). Trimming took off 10 bases at V and 4 bases at J, with 16 bases between the two ends. The CDR3 covers 13 residues. Germline CDR1 is SGHNT and CDR2 is YYREEE (reference sequence). The CDR3 DNA follows: TGTGCCGTCTCCAGGGGGGCTTCAGATACGCAGTATTTT. Protein: CAVSRGASDTQYF.

The DNA of the CDR3 is TGTGCCAGCAGCTTTGGCGGGGGGAGCTCCTACAATGAGCAGTTCTTC. It specifies CASSFGGGSSYNEQFF. This chain links TRBV9 with TRBJ2-1; 8 nucleotides agree with TRBD2. J lost 0 bases, V lost 4 bases, and 6 bases had no gene match. Germline lookup yields CDR1 SGDLS and CDR2 YYNGEE. The CDR3 spans 16 residues.

The rearrangement links TRBV6-2 or TRBV6-3 to TRBJ2-4; TRBD1 might be the D (6 bases). V lost 2 bases, J lost 5 bases, and 10 bases lay in between. CDR1 and CDR2 from the germline V gene are MNHEY and SVGEGT. There are 14 residues in the CDR3. As DNA, the CDR3 is TGTGCCAGCAGTTACCAGGGGCCACAAAACATTCAGTACTTC. Translated: CASSYQGPQNIQYF.

The chain has TRBV6-5 and TRBJ2-7; TRBD2 might be the D (5 bases). V was clipped by 2 bases and J by 5 bases, with 16 bases between them. Germline V gene sequence: CDR1 MNHEY, CDR2 SVGAGI. The CDR3 runs 15 residues. CDR3 DNA sequence: TGTGCCAGCAGTTACGAACGGAGGCACCCCAACGAGCAGTACTTC. Translating gives CASSYERRHPNEQYF.

The chain employs TRBV7-9 and TRBJ2-5; tentative D call: TRBD2 (5 bases). Trimming pared 5 bases from V and 5 bases from J, leaving 21 bases between. CDR3 length equals 16 residues. The germline CDR1 and CDR2 sequences are SEHNR and FQNEAQ (reference sequence). The DNA of the CDR3 is TGTGCCAGCAGCCCGGCAGAGGGTAGTAGTTGGGAGACCCAGTACTTC. Amino acids: CASSPAEGSSWETQYF.

This clone qualifies as medium-sized. The chain joins TRBV7-6 to TRBJ2-2, with D perhaps TRBD1 (6 bases). Germline V gene sequence: CDR1 SGHVS, CDR2 FNYEAQ. Trimming shortened V by 1 base and J by 3 bases, and 6 bases separated the two germline ends. The CDR3 length is 14 residues. The CDR3 nucleotides are TGTGCCAGCAGCTTAGAGGGGGACACCGGGGAGCTGTTTTTT. Amino acid sequence: CASSLEGDTGELFF.

This chain's CDR3 is CASSLDETQYF. CDR3 sequence (DNA): TGCGCCAGCAGTCTAGATGAGACCCAGTACTTC. V is TRBV10-2 and J is TRBJ2-5; D is unclear. The germline V and J ends were trimmed by 5 bases and 5 bases, with 6 bases remaining between them. The length of the CDR3 is 11 residues. Germline-derived CDR1 and CDR2 are WSHSY and SAAADI.

This sequence joins TRBV5-4 and TRBJ1-3; no clear D gene. The CDR3 is made up of 16 amino acids. Trimming removed 0 bases from V and 2 bases from J, with 12 bases in between. The V gene's germline CDR1 is SGHNT and CDR2 YYREEE (reference sequence). The CDR3: CASSLGPGKTGNTIYF. CDR3 nucleotides: TGTGCCAGCAGCTTGGGGCCGGGGAAGACTGGAAACACCATATATTTT.

This clone was detected only once. The rearrangement joins TRBV9 to TRBJ2-5; D is perhaps TRBD2 (6 bases). There are 13 residues in the CDR3. The V gene's germline CDR1 is SGDLS and CDR2 YYNGEE. Trimming stripped 4 bases from V and 5 bases from J, with 12 bases between. The CDR3 bases are TGTGCCAGCAGCTTACGGGACTTGGAGACCCAGTACTTC. Translation: CASSLRDLETQYF.

The chain carries TRBV5-4 and TRBJ2-5; no reliable D call. The CDR3 runs to 13 residues. CDR1 SGHNT and CDR2 YYREEE come from the germline V gene (reference sequence). With 5 bases removed from V and 5 bases from J, the gap between germline ends came to 13 bases. The CDR3 region is CASSRDLMETQYF. The CDR3 DNA sequence: TGTGCCAGCAGTCGCGATCTCATGGAGACCCAGTACTTC.